Detailed here is one TCR beta chain. J gave up 5 bases and V 5 bases, and 5 bases lay outside the gene matches. This CDR3 region has 16 residues. Germline V gene sequence: CDR1 SNHLY, CDR2 FYNNEI. Sequenced by immunoSEQ multiplex PCR; TCRdb stores in-frame clones only, minus some. The sample contains roughly 70,000 clones, around nine tenths of which appear only once. The sample belongs to a study of blood T cell repertoires in COVID-19. The clonotype originates from a human donor in a cohort sampled during active COVID-19. The gene calls are TRBV2 and TRBJ2-5; TRBD2 matches 16 bases. The specimen sequenced was peripheral blood. The DNA for the CDR3 is TGTGCCAGCAGTTCCCAGGGACTAGCGGGGGGGGAGACCCAGTACTTC. Translated: CASSSQGLAGGETQYF. The variable domain in full, with the rest retrieved from reference TRBV2 and TRBJ2-5, is EPEVTQTPSHQVTQMGQEVILRCVPISNHLYFYWYRQILGQKVEFLVSFYNNEISEKSEIFDDQFSVERPDGSNFTLKIRSTKLEDSAMYFCASSSQGLAGGETQYFGPGTRLLVL.